Listed below are T cell receptor beta chains from one sample, sequenced in a study of identical twins. MiXCR was run by TCRdb on the 5' RACE reads, yielding one entry per CDR3 protein. The table lists approximately 1.8 million distinct CDR3 sequences, around 33% of them singletons. The sample comprised cord blood. Receptors were obtained from a newborn girl in good health. Both conserved end residues are trimmed from each CDR3. D genes are given only for firm matches. Some rows have no size entry. The others give once, few or many, or a class for an expanded clone.

J gene	clone size	V gene	D gene	CDR3 protein
TRBJ2-2	once	TRBV21-1	-	ASSLRTLTNTGELF
TRBJ2-1	few	TRBV4-2	-	ASKQGGDEQF
TRBJ2-1	few	TRBV19	-	ASSIDLYNEQF
TRBJ2-1	many	TRBV29-1	-	SVEDNEQF
TRBJ2-7	few	TRBV27	-	ASQGPYEQY
TRBJ2-5	many	TRBV5-1	-	ASSLAPQETQY
TRBJ1-5	once	TRBV3-1	TRBD1	ASSPIDRARSVGPQH
TRBJ1-2	few	TRBV27	-	ASSPMPIFQWIYGYT
TRBJ2-5	few	TRBV3-1	TRBD2	ASSISGTQETQY
TRBJ2-1	-	TRBV4-1	-	ASSHARNEQF
TRBJ2-3	few	TRBV7-2	-	ASSFVVTDTQY
TRBJ2-2	few	TRBV6-1	-	ASGLHAETGELF
TRBJ2-1	-	TRBV27	TRBD2	ASYPLAGVNEQF
TRBJ2-1	-	TRBV27	TRBD2	ASSFGTGGGASEQF
TRBJ2-2	few	TRBV12-3/TRBV12-4	-	ASSSPTSPTNTGELF
TRBJ2-3	few	TRBV4-2	-	ASSLGTLSSTDTQY
TRBJ2-7	many	TRBV29-1	-	SVGQVSYEQY
TRBJ2-3	-	TRBV5-6	-	ASSLNTPHYTDTQY
TRBJ2-7	-	TRBV25-1	-	ASSELGSSYEQY
TRBJ2-7	-	TRBV5-1	-	ASSLTGSTYGQY
-	-	TRBV20-1	-	SARIGETQF
TRBJ2-7	few	TRBV25-1	TRBD1	ASSEYGTGHEQY
TRBJ1-6	-	TRBV25-1	TRBD1	ASRPGTGNNSPLH
TRBJ1-6	-	TRBV12-3/TRBV12-4	-	ASSSFRGSPLH
TRBJ2-1	-	TRBV27	TRBD2	ASSLGTSGGSEQF
TRBJ2-1	-	TRBV7-9	TRBD2	ASRRTGTSNNEQF
TRBJ1-4	-	TRBV27	-	ASSLSPAATNEKLF
TRBJ2-7	once	TRBV4-2	TRBD1	ASSLPDRGLAEQY
TRBJ1-4	-	TRBV10-3	TRBD1	AISEGGQKLF
TRBJ2-3	-	TRBV9	-	ASSPGLPADTQY
TRBJ2-1	-	TRBV24-1	-	ATSALGAGADEQF
TRBJ1-2	many	TRBV6-5	-	ATTDRTMRYT
TRBJ2-7	-	TRBV7-2	TRBD2	ASSPRGSGSTDEQY
TRBJ2-5	-	TRBV5-1	TRBD2	ASSLGLAEKTQY
TRBJ2-3	-	TRBV20-1	-	SAHLSGTDTQY
TRBJ2-7	-	TRBV7-2	TRBD2	ASSTSGPTYEQY
TRBJ1-1	-	TRBV7-6	TRBD1	ASSLDQGVGANTEAF
TRBJ1-2	few	TRBV10-3	TRBD1	AISDQGGIYGYT
TRBJ2-3	few	TRBV12-3/TRBV12-4	-	ASSLAGAEPTSTDTQY
TRBJ2-5	few	TRBV29-1	TRBD2	SGGGVEETQY
TRBJ2-3	few	TRBV12-3/TRBV12-4	-	ASSLARSPSTDTQY
TRBJ1-2	-	TRBV5-1	TRBD1	ASSGRGPGYT
TRBJ2-3	-	TRBV7-2	-	ASSLVGESTDTQY
TRBJ2-3	few	TRBV4-1	-	ASSQDPPGVGPDTQY
TRBJ2-3	-	TRBV9	TRBD2	ASSVAVAGGSDTQY
TRBJ1-4	-	TRBV5-1	-	ASSRRPETNEKLF
TRBJ2-7	few	TRBV7-8	-	ASSLSQIGEQY
TRBJ2-4	few	TRBV9	TRBD1	ASSVGDSKNIQY
TRBJ2-1	few	TRBV6-5	TRBD2	ASSYSGRLALYNEQF
TRBJ1-4	few	TRBV4-2	TRBD1	ASSHAQQGNEKLF
TRBJ1-1	few	TRBV6-6	-	ASSYPGGTEAF
TRBJ1-4	-	TRBV6-1	TRBD1	ASTLPTGVFEKLF
TRBJ1-2	-	TRBV5-5	TRBD1	ASSLGLKDRTGQYGYT
TRBJ2-3	few	TRBV6-1	TRBD2	ASSIGLADYNTDTQY